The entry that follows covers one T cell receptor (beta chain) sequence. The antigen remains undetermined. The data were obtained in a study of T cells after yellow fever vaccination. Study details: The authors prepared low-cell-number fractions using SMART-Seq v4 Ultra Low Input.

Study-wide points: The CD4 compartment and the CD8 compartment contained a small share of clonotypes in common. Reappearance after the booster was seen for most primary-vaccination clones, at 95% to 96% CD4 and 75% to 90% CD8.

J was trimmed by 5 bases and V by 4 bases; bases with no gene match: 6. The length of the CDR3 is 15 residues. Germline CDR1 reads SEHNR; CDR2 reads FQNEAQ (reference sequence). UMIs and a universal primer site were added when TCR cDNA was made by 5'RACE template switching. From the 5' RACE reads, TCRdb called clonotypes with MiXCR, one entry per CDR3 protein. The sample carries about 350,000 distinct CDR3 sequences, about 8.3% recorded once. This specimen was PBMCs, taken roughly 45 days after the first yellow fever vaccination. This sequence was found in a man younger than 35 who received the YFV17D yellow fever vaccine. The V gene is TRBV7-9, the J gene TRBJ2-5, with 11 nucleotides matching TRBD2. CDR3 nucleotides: TGTGCCAGCAGCTCGGTACTAGCGGGGGAGGAGACCCAGTACTTC. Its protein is CASSSVLAGEETQYF.